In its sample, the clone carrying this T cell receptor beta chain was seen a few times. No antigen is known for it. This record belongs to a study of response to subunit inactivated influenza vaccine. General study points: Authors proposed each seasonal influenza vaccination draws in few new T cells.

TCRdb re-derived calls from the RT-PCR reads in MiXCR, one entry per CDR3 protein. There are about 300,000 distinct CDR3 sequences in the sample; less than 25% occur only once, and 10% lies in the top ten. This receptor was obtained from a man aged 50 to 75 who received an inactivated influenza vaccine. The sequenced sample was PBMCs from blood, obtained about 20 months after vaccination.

The CDR3 sequence: CASSEVPSYNSPLHF. In DNA form, the CDR3 reads TGTGCCAGCAGTGAAGTCCCCTCCTATAATTCACCCCTCCACTTT. The rearrangement joins TRBV6-1 to TRBJ1-6, with unresolved D. CDR1 and CDR2 from the germline V gene are MNHNS and SASEGT. Trimming stripped 1 base from V and 0 bases from J, with 4 bases between. This CDR3 is 15 amino acids long.